A selection of T cell receptor beta chains follows, all from one sample in a study of technical replicates of blood from four donors. Generated by immunoSEQ multiplex PCR, the TCRdb table keeps only in-frame clones and is missing some. The sample records 65,000 to 85,000 clones, under 95% being singletons. Sequencing was carried out using T cells isolated from PBMCs. These receptors originate from a human donor in good health. CDR3s include the opening cysteine and the closing phenylalanine or tryptophan. The D gene is left open where the match is weak. Size tells how often a clone was seen (once, few, many) or the class of an expanded clone, and some rows leave it out.

. | TRBJ2-7 | TRBV2 | TRBD2 | TGTGCCAGCAGTGAATGGGGCGGGAGGGCCGGGAGCTCCTACGAGCAGTACTTC | CASSEWGGRAGSSYEQYF
few | TRBJ1-1 | TRBV7-9 | . | TGTGCCAGCAGCTCATCCGGGGTAAACACTGAAGCTTTCTTT | CASSSSGVNTEAFF
few | TRBJ1-1 | TRBV5-6 | . | TGTGCCAGCAGCTTGACGGGTTTGAACACTGAAGCTTTCTTT | CASSLTGLNTEAFF
. | TRBJ1-4 | TRBV6-5 | TRBD1 | TGTGCCAGCAGTTACTTGACAGGGCAGAACTATGAAAAACTGTTTTTT | CASSYLTGQNYEKLFF
. | TRBJ2-7 | TRBV9 | TRBD1 | TGTGCCAGCACTGGACAGGGGGCCCACGAGCAGTACTTC | CASTGQGAHEQYF
. | TRBJ2-7 | TRBV18 | TRBD2 | TGTGCCAGCTCACCAGTCTCTAGCGGGGGGACCCGCTACGAGCAGTACTTC | CASSPVSSGGTRYEQYF
. | TRBJ1-2 | TRBV28 | TRBD1 | TGTGCCAGCAGTTTACCCCGACAGGGGCCCAACTATGGCTACACCTTC | CASSLPRQGPNYGYTF
. | TRBJ2-7 | TRBV7-8 | TRBD2 | TGTGCCAGCAGGAGAACTAGCGGGGGCTCCTACGAGCAGTACTTC | CASRRTSGGSYEQYF
few | TRBJ2-5 | TRBV2 | . | TGTACGAGTAAGACCCAGTACTTC | CTSKTQYF
. | TRBJ2-2 | TRBV5-1 | . | TGCGCCAGCAGCAGGGGCGGCACCGGGGAGCTGTTTTTT | CASSRGGTGELFF
. | TRBJ2-1 | TRBV9 | TRBD1 | TGTGCCAGCAGCGTAGTAGCCAAACCGGGACAGGGAAACCATGAGCAGTTCTTC | CASSVVAKPGQGNHEQFF
. | TRBJ2-1 | TRBV19 | . | TGTGCCAGTAGTATAGGCCTACAGGATCGGGTGTTCTTC | CASSIGLQDRVFF
. | TRBJ2-7 | TRBV5-1 | . | TGCGCCAGCAAACTAACTTCCGGGACAACAAGCTACGAGCAGTACTTC | CASKLTSGTTSYEQYF
. | TRBJ1-2 | TRBV28 | . | TGTGCCAGCAGCCCCACTCGAGGAGGCTACACCTTC | CASSPTRGGYTF
once | TRBJ2-3 | TRBV15 | TRBD2 | TGTGCCACCAGGAGTCGACTAGCGGGAGGGCCGGGGACAGATACGCAGTATTTT | CATRSRLAGGPGTDTQYF
. | TRBJ2-7 | TRBV9 | . | TGTGCCAGCAGCGTAGATGCACAGGCGAAAGAGCAGTACTTC | CASSVDAQAKEQYF
once | TRBJ2-1 | TRBV28 | TRBD2 | TGTGCCAGCAGTTCGACTAGCGGGAACTACAATGAGCAGTTCTTC | CASSSTSGNYNEQFF
. | TRBJ2-1 | TRBV4-2 | TRBD2 | TGTGCCAGCAGCCAAGATTCCTTCATTCGGCGGGGGTCAGCAAATGAGCAGTTCTTC | CASSQDSFIRRGSANEQFF
. | TRBJ2-2 | TRBV19 | . | TGTGCCAGTAGTATGTCAGCGATCCCCGGGGAGCTGTTTTTT | CASSMSAIPGELFF
. | TRBJ2-1 | TRBV5-6 | . | TGTGCCAGCAGCTTGTTGTCCCTCCACAATGAGCAGTTCTTC | CASSLLSLHNEQFF
. | TRBJ2-7 | TRBV6-5 | . | TGTGCCAGCAGGCGGACACCCTACTACGAGCAGTACTTC | CASRRTPYYEQYF
. | TRBJ2-7 | TRBV28 | TRBD2 | TGTGCCAGCAGTTTTTCATGGGCTAGCGGGAGTTCCTACGAGCAGTACTTC | CASSFSWASGSSYEQYF
few | TRBJ1-1 | TRBV19 | . | TGTGCCAGTAGTATTTTAGGAGGGGCCACTGAAGCTTTCTTT | CASSILGGATEAFF
. | TRBJ1-2 | TRBV6-1 | TRBD1 | TGTGCCAGCAGTGATACTGGGACAGGGTATGGCTACACCTTC | CASSDTGTGYGYTF
. | TRBJ1-2 | TRBV6-1 | . | TGTGCCAGCAGGACAGGCGGTGACTATGGCTACACCTTC | CASRTGGDYGYTF
. | TRBJ1-2 | TRBV28 | . | TGTGCCAGCAGTTTAAGGGGAATAGGGGGGGCCAACTATGGCTACACCTTC | CASSLRGIGGANYGYTF
. | TRBJ2-7 | TRBV28 | TRBD1 | TGTGCCAGCGGGTCCGACAGGGACCGTTCCTACGAGCAGTACTTC | CASGSDRDRSYEQYF
once | TRBJ2-7 | TRBV27 | . | TGTGCCAGCAGTTCGTCGAGCTCCTACGAGCAGTACTTC | CASSSSSSYEQYF
. | TRBJ1-4 | TRBV7-9 | TRBD1 | TGTGCCAGCAGTTCCGACCGGGACAGGGAAGAAAAACTGTTTTTT | CASSSDRDREEKLFF
. | TRBJ2-1 | TRBV14 | . | TGTGCCAGCAGCCAATTTGCGGGGGCGGGGAATGAGCAGTTCTTC | CASSQFAGAGNEQFF
once | TRBJ1-1 | TRBV12-5 | . | TGTGCTAGTACGGTCGAGGTCGTCACTGAAGCTTTCTTT | CASTVEVVTEAFF
. | TRBJ1-5 | TRBV6-5 | . | TGTGCCAGCAGTCACAGGGCCGATCAGCCCCAGCATTTT | CASSHRADQPQHF
. | TRBJ1-1 | TRBV2 | . | TGTGCCAGCAAATCAGGACAGTCCACTGAAGCTTTCTTT | CASKSGQSTEAFF
once | TRBJ2-5 | TRBV5-1 | . | TGCGCCAGCAGCTTGAGGCAGGGCACCTTCCAAGAGACCCAGTACTTC | CASSLRQGTFQETQYF
. | TRBJ2-1 | TRBV6-1 | . | TGTGCCAGCAGTGAACAGGGGAACTACAATGAGCAGTTCTTC | CASSEQGNYNEQFF
. | TRBJ1-1 | TRBV7-6 | . | TGTGCCAGCAGCTTTCAGGCAGGCGCTGAAGCTTTCTTT | CASSFQAGAEAFF
. | TRBJ1-1 | TRBV7-2 | . | TGTGCCAGCAGCTTAGTTGGAAGGGGATGGGGCACTGAAGCTTTCTTT | CASSLVGRGWGTEAFF
. | TRBJ1-1 | TRBV27 | TRBD1 | TGTGCCAGCAGTTTATATGGACAGGAGGGGGGTTTGAACACTGAAGCTTTCTTT | CASSLYGQEGGLNTEAFF
. | TRBJ1-3 | TRBV5-1 | TRBD1 | TGCGCCAGCAGCTCTACAGGGGTGGGAAACACCATATATTTT | CASSSTGVGNTIYF
. | TRBJ2-2 | TRBV9 | TRBD1 | TGTGCCAGCACCAGGGGGCCCGGGGAGCTGTTTTTT | CASTRGPGELFF
. | TRBJ2-7 | TRBV7-3 | TRBD2 | TGTGCCAGCAGCTTAAGACGCGGGGGGGAGTACGAGCAGTACTTC | CASSLRRGGEYEQYF
. | TRBJ1-1 | TRBV10-1 | . | TGCGCCAGCAGTACGGGGAACACTGAAGCTTTCTTT | CASSTGNTEAFF
. | TRBJ2-2 | TRBV6-5 | . | TGTGCCAGCAGGCGGAGGGCGGAGCTGTTTTTT | CASRRRAELFF
. | TRBJ2-3 | TRBV18 | . | TGTGCCAGCTCATCGTACACAGATACGCAGTATTTT | CASSSYTDTQYF
. | TRBJ2-1 | TRBV19 | TRBD2 | TGTGCCAGTAGTGGACTAGCGGGGGGCCTCTGGAATGAGCAGTTCTTC | CASSGLAGGLWNEQFF
. | TRBJ1-3 | TRBV9 | . | TGTGCCAGCAGTGAGAGGGGGTTTTCTGGAAACACCATATATTTT | CASSERGFSGNTIYF
. | TRBJ2-7 | TRBV6-5 | . | TGTGCCAGCAGTTACGCCAGCGGAAGGATCTACGAGCAGTACTTC | CASSYASGRIYEQYF
. | TRBJ1-2 | TRBV7-9 | TRBD1 | TGTGCCAGCGCTCCGTACCGGGACAGGGGGCTTAGTGGCTACACCTTC | CASAPYRDRGLSGYTF
. | TRBJ1-1 | TRBV7-9 | . | TGTGCCAGCATCCATGGAGGGGGGGCGAGTACTGAAGCTTTCTTT | CASIHGGGASTEAFF
. | TRBJ1-6 | TRBV21-1 | . | TGTGCCAGCAGCAAGCGGGCAGATTCACCCCTCCACTTT | CASSKRADSPLHF
once | TRBJ2-2 | TRBV13 | . | TGTGCCAGCAGCTCACATTACGAACAGGGAAACACCGGGGAGCTGTTTTTT | CASSSHYEQGNTGELFF
. | TRBJ1-1 | TRBV10-2 | TRBD1 | TGCGCCAGCAGTGAGTCGAGAGCACAGGGGAAATTCGCTGAAGCTTTCTTT | CASSESRAQGKFAEAFF
. | TRBJ2-1 | TRBV18 | . | TGTGCCAGCTCACCACCGGAGTCTGGCGGGACGAATGAGCAGTTCTTC | CASSPPESGGTNEQFF
. | TRBJ1-6 | TRBV5-1 | TRBD1 | TGCGCCAGCAGCCCAGGGACAGGGGAAGATAATTCACCCCTCCACTTT | CASSPGTGEDNSPLHF
few | TRBJ1-1 | TRBV5-1 | . | TGCGCCAGCAGCCTACAGGGCTACAACACTGAAGCTTTCTTT | CASSLQGYNTEAFF
. | TRBJ2-1 | TRBV2 | . | TGTGCCAGCAGTCGGCAGGGGAGCTCCTACAATGAGCAGTTCTTC | CASSRQGSSYNEQFF
. | TRBJ2-7 | TRBV28 | . | TGTGCCAGCAGAGGACAGTACGTAGACTACGAGCAGTACTTC | CASRGQYVDYEQYF
. | TRBJ2-1 | TRBV10-3 | . | TGTGCCATCAGTGAGTCGCGAGTCATTAGGGCCCGGGGAGATGAGCAGTTCTTC | CAISESRVIRARGDEQFF
. | TRBJ2-5 | TRBV6-4 | TRBD2 | TGTGCCAGCAGTGGCCTAGCGGGGGGGCAGGAGACCCAGTACTTC | CASSGLAGGQETQYF